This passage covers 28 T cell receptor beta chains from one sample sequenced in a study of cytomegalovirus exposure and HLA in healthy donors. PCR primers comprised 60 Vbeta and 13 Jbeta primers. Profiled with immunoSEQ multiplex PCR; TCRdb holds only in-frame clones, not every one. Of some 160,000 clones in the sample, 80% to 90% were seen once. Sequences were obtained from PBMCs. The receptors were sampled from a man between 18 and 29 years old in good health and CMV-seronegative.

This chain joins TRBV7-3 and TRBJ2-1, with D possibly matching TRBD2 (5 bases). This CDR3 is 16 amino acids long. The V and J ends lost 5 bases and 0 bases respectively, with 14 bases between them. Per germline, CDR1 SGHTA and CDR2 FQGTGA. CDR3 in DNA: TGTGCCAGCAGCCCAGCAGGTGGGAGCTCCTACAATGAGCAGTTCTTC. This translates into CASSPAGGSSYNEQFF.

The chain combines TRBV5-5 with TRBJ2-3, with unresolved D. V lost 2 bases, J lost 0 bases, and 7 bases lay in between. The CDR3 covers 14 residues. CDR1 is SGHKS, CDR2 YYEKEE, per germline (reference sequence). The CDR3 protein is CASSFDGSTDTQYF. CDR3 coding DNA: TGTGCCAGCAGCTTTGACGGGAGCACAGATACGCAGTATTTT.

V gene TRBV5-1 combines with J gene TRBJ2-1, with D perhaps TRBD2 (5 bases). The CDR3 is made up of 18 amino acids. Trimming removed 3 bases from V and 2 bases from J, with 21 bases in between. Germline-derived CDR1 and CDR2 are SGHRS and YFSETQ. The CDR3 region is CASSWTLTGPYTYNEQFF. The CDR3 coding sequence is TGCGCCAGCAGCTGGACTTTGACTGGCCCCTACACCTACAATGAGCAGTTCTTC.

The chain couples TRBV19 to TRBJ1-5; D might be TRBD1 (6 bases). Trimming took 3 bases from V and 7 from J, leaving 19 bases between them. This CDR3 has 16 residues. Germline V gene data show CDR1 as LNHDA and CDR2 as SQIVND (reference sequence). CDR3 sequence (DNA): TGTGCCAGTAGTATGGGTCGACAGGAGAGATCCCAGCCCCAGCATTTT. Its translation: CASSMGRQERSQPQHF. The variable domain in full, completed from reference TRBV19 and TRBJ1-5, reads DGGITQSPKYLFRKEGQNVTLSCEQNLNHDAMYWYRQDPGQGLRLIYYSQIVNDFQKGDIAEGYSVSREKKESFPLTVTSAQKNPTAFYLCASSMGRQERSQPQHFGDGTRLSIL.

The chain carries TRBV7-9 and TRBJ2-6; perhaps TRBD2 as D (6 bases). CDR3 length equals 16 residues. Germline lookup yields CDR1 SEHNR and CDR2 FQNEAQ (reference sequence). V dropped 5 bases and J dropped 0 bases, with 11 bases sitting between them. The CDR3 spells CASSRRGGSGANVLTF. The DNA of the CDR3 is TGTGCCAGCAGCCGGCGGGGAGGCTCTGGGGCCAACGTCCTGACTTTC.

The chain's CDR3 is CASSLGLAGDYEQYF. The CDR3, as DNA: TGTGCCAGCAGCTTGGGCCTAGCGGGAGACTACGAGCAGTACTTC. The chain carries TRBV5-6 and TRBJ2-7; 10 bases line up with TRBD2. After removal of 0 bases from V and 3 bases from J, the junction contained 3 bases not matched to a gene. The length of the CDR3 is 15 residues. CDR1 and CDR2 (germline): SGHDT, YYEEEE. Combining the CDR3 with reference TRBV5-6 and TRBJ2-7 gives the whole variable domain DAGVTQSPTHLIKTRGQQVTLRCSPKSGHDTVSWYQQALGQGPQFIFQYYEEEERQRGNFPDRFSGHQFPNYSSELNVNALLLGDSALYLCASSLGLAGDYEQYFGPGTRLTVT.

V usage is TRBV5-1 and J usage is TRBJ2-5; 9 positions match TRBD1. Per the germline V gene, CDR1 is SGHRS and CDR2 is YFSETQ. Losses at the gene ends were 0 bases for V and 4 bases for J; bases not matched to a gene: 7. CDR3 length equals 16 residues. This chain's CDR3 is CASSLAGGQGGETQYF. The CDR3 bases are TGCGCCAGCAGCTTGGCCGGGGGACAGGGAGGAGAGACCCAGTACTTC.

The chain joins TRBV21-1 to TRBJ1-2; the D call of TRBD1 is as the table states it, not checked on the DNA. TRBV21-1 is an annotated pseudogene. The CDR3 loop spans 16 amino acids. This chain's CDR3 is CASPLGAAKGNYGYTF. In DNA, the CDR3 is TGTGCCAGCCCATTGGGGGCAGCCAAAGGGAACTATGGCTACACCTTC.

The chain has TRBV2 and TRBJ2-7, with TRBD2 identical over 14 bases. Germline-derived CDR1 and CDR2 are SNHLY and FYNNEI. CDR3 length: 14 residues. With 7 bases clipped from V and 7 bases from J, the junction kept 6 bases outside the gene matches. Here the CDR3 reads CASKGLAGAEEQYF. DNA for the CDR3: TGTGCCAGCAAGGGACTAGCGGGAGCGGAGGAGCAGTACTTC.

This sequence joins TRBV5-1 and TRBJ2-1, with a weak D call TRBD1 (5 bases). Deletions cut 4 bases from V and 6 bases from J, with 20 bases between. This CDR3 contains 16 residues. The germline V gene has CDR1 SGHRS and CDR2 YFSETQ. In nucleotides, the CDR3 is TGCGCCAGCAGCCTACCAAAGGGGCCGAAAGTCAATGAGCAGTTCTTC. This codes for CASSLPKGPKVNEQFF.

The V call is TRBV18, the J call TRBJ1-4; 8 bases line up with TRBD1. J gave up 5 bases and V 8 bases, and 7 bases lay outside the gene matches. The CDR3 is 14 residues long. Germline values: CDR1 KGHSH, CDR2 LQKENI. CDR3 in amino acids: CASKPRQGNEKLFF. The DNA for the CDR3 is TGTGCCAGCAAACCACGACAGGGGAATGAAAAACTGTTTTTT.

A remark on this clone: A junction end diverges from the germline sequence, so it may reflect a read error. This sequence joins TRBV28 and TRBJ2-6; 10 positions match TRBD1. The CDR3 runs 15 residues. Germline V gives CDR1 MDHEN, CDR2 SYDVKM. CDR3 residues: CASRQGASGANGLTF. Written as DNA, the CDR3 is TGTGCCAGCCGACAGGGGGCCTCTGGGGCCAACGGCCTGACTTTC.

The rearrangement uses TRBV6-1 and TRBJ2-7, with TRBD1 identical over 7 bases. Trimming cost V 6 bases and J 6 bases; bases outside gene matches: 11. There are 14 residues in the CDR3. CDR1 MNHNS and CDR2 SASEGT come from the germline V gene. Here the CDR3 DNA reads TGTGCCAGCAGCTGGGGACAGAGACAGGGCGAGCAGTACTTC. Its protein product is CASSWGQRQGEQYF.

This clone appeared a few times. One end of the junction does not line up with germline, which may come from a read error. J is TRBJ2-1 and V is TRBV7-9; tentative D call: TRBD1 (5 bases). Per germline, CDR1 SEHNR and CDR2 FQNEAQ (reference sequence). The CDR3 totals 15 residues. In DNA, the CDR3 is TGTTCCAGCAGCTCCCTAGGGGCGTCTTACAATGAGCAGTTCTTC. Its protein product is CSSSSLGASYNEQFF.

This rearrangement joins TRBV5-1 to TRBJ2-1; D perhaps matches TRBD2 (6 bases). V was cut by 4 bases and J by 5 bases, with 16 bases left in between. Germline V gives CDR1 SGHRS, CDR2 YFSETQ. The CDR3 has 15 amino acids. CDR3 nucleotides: TGCGCCAGCAGCCGCGGTGGCGGCGGGGACAATGAGCAGTTCTTC. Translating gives CASSRGGGGDNEQFF.

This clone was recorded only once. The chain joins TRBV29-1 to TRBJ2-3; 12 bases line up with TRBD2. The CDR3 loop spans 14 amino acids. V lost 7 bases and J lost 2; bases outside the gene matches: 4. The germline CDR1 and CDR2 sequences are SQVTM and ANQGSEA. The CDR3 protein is CSARTSGITDTQYF. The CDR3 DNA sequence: TGCAGCGCCCGGACTAGCGGGATCACAGATACGCAGTATTTT.

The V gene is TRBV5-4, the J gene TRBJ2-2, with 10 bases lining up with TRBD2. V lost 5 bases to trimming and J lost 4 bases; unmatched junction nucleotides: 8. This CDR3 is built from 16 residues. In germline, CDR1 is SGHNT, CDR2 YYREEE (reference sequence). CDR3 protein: CASSPLAGASTGELFF. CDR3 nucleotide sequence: TGTGCCAGCAGTCCCCTAGCGGGAGCGTCCACCGGGGAGCTGTTTTTT.

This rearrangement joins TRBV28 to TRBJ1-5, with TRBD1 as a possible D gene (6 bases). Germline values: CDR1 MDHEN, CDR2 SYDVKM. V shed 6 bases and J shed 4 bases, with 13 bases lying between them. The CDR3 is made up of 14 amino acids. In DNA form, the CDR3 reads TGTGCCAGCAGCTCTGGACAGAAGAATCAGCCCCAGCATTTT. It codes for CASSSGQKNQPQHF.

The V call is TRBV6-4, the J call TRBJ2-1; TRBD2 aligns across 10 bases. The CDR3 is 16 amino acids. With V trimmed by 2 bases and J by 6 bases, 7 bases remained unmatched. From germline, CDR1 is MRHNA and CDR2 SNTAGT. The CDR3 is CASSDEGSGGFNEQFF. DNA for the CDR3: TGTGCCAGCAGTGACGAGGGTAGCGGGGGGTTCAATGAGCAGTTCTTC.

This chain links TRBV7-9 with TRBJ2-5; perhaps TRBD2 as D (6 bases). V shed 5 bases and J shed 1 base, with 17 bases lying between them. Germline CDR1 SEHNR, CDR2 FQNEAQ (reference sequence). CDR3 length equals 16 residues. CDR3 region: CASSPPGGTRQETQYF. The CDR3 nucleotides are TGTGCCAGCAGCCCCCCCGGCGGGACCCGCCAAGAGACCCAGTACTTC.

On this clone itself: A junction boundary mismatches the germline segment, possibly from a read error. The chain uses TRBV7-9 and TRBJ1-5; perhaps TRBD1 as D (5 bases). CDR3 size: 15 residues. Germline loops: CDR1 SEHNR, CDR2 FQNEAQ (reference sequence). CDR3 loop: CSSSLWGDPDQPQHF. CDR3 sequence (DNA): TGTTCCAGCAGCTTATGGGGGGACCCAGATCAGCCCCAGCATTTT.

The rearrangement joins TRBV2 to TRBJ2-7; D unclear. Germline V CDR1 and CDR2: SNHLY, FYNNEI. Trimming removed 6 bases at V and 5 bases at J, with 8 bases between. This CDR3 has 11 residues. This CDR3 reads CASSEAHEQYF. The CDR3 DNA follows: TGTGCCAGCAGCGAGGCCCACGAGCAGTACTTC.

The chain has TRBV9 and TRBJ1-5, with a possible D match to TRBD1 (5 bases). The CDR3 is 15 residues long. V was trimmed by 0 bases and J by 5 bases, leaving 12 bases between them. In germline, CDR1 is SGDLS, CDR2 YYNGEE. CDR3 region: CASSVADRVDQPQHF. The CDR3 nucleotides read TGTGCCAGCAGCGTAGCCGACAGAGTAGATCAGCCCCAGCATTTT. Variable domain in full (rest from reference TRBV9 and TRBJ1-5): DSGVTQTPKHLITATGQRVTLRCSPRSGDLSVYWYQQSLDQGLQFLIQYYNGEERAKGNILERFSAQQFPDLHSELNLSSLELGDSALYFCASSVADRVDQPQHFGDGTRLSIL.

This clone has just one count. The CDR3 DNA follows: TGTGCCAGCACAAGGGACACCACTCAAGAGACCCAGTACTTC. Amino acids: CASTRDTTQETQYF. The chain employs TRBV2 and TRBJ2-5; perhaps TRBD1 as D (6 bases). CDR3 length: 14 amino acids. V lost 7 bases and J lost 2, with 14 bases in between. Germline loops: CDR1 SNHLY, CDR2 FYNNEI.

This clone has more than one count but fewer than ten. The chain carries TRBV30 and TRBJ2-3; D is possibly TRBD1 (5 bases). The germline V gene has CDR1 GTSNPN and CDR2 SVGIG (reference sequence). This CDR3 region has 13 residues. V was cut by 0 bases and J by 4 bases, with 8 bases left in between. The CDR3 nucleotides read TGTGCCTGGAGTGTGATAGGGGCAGATACGCAGTATTTT. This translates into CAWSVIGADTQYF. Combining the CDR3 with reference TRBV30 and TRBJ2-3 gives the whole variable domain SQTIHQWPATLVQPVGSPLSLECTVEGTSNPNLYWYRQAAGRGLQLLFYSVGIGQISSEVPQNLSASRPQDRQFILSSKKLLLSDSGFYLCAWSVIGADTQYFGPGTRLTVL.

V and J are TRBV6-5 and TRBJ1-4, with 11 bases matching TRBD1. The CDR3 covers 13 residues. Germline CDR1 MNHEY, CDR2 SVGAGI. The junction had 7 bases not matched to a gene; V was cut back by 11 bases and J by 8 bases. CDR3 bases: TGTGCCGGCGGACAGGGGGCTTTGGAAAAACTGTTTTTT. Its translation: CAGGQGALEKLFF.

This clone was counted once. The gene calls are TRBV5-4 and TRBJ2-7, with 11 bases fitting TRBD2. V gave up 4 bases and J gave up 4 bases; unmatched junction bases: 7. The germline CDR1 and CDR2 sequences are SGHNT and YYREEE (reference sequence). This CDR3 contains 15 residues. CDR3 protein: CASSPQTSGKYEQYF. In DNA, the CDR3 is TGTGCCAGCAGCCCGCAGACTAGCGGGAAATACGAGCAGTACTTC.

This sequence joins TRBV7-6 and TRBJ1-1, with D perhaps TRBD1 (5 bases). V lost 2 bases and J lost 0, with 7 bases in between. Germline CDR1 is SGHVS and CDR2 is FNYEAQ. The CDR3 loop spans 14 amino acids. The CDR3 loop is CASSLRQLNTEAFF. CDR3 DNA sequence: TGTGCCAGCAGCTTACGACAGCTGAACACTGAAGCTTTCTTT.